Listed here are 19 T cell receptor beta chains from one sample, sequenced in a study of shared clonotypes between healthy human individuals. TCRdb's copy holds only in-frame clones and misses some; the assay was immunoSEQ multiplex PCR. The sample carries roughly 2,500,000 clones, over 85% recorded once. Sequenced input: naive CD4+ T cells from PBMCs. Subset of the sample: CD45RA+ positively selected. The receptors derive from a man younger than 35 in good health. Some clones in this sample may be carry-over from other donors' samples.

Written as DNA, the CDR3 is TGCGCCAGCAGCTTGGCCGGGACAGGGCTAGGGGAGCTGTTTTTT. Translation: CASSLAGTGLGELFF. The J gene is TRBJ2-2, the V gene TRBV5-1; 9 bases map to TRBD1. V trimming: 0 bases; J trimming: 8 bases; junction bases outside the gene matches: 5. The germline gives CDR1 SGHRS, CDR2 YFSETQ. This CDR3 contains 15 residues.

CDR3 loop: CASSLAAAARDTIYF. CDR3 nucleotide sequence: TGTGCCAGCAGCTTAGCGGCAGCCGCCCGGGACACCATATATTTT. This chain uses TRBV7-9 with TRBJ1-3; D call uncertain. Trimming cost V 0 bases and J 8 bases, with 14 bases left between them. Germline lookup yields CDR1 SEHNR and CDR2 FQNEAQ (reference sequence). The CDR3 consists of 15 residues.

V gene TRBV7-2 combines with J gene TRBJ2-7, with D possibly TRBD2 on 5 matching bases. CDR3 size: 16 residues. Germline-derived CDR1 and CDR2 are SGHTA and FQGNSA. V lost 1 base and J lost 6, with 19 bases in between. The CDR3 region is CASSLVPRASGVEQYF. The CDR3 DNA sequence: TGTGCCAGCAGCTTAGTCCCGCGGGCGTCCGGTGTCGAGCAGTACTTC.

This clone was detected once. In the same sample, other DNA sequences code for this CDR3. The chain joins TRBV7-9 to TRBJ2-2; D uncertain. The germline CDR1 and CDR2 sequences are SEHNR and FQNEAQ (reference sequence). V lost 2 bases, J lost 2 bases, and 9 bases lay in between. The CDR3 consists of 15 residues. The CDR3 region is CASSLLAVNTGELFF. The CDR3 nucleotides read TGTGCCAGCAGCTTACTGGCAGTTAACACCGGGGAGCTGTTTTTT.

This chain uses TRBV9 with TRBJ2-7; tentative D call: TRBD2 (6 bases). The CDR3 is made up of 16 amino acids. Per the germline V gene, CDR1 is SGDLS and CDR2 is YYNGEE. V was pared by 4 bases and J by 6 bases, with 23 bases between. DNA of the CDR3: TGTGCCAGCAGCCCCCAGCCGGGAGTAGGTTTGGGCGAGCAGTACTTC. Amino acids: CASSPQPGVGLGEQYF. The full variable domain, completed using reference TRBV9 and TRBJ2-7, is DSGVTQTPKHLITATGQRVTLRCSPRSGDLSVYWYQQSLDQGLQFLIQYYNGEERAKGNILERFSAQQFPDLHSELNLSSLELGDSALYFCASSPQPGVGLGEQYFGPGTRLTVT.

This CDR3 reads CASIITPNTEAFF. The CDR3 DNA follows: TGTGCCAGCATAATCACACCGAACACTGAAGCTTTCTTT. V usage is TRBV6-1 and J usage is TRBJ1-1; D remains unclear. The V gene's germline CDR1 is MNHNS and CDR2 SASEGT. CDR3 length: 13 residues. Trimming pared 7 bases from V and 1 base from J, leaving 10 bases between.

The chain carries TRBV6-5 and TRBJ1-1; D is unresolved. Looked up from germline, CDR1 is MNHEY and CDR2 is SVGAGI. CDR3 length: 14 amino acids. Between the trimmed V and J ends, which lost 5 bases and 1 base, there was a span of 11 bases. The CDR3 coding sequence is TGTGCCAGCAGTCGCCGGAGGGAGAACACTGAAGCTTTCTTT. Amino acids: CASSRRRENTEAFF.

V gene TRBV30 combines with J gene TRBJ1-2; no firm D call. V was trimmed by 2 bases and J by 9 bases, leaving 16 bases between them. Germline V lookup: CDR1 GTSNPN, CDR2 SVGIG (reference sequence). This CDR3 comprises 13 residues. The CDR3 loop reads CAWSPLTGVSYTF. The DNA of the CDR3 is TGTGCCTGGAGTCCCCTCACTGGGGTGAGCTACACCTTC.

The chain combines TRBV5-1 with TRBJ1-3, with D possibly TRBD1 on 6 matching bases. Trimming stripped 4 bases from V and 4 bases from J, with 12 bases between. This CDR3 has 14 amino acids. The V gene's germline CDR1 is SGHRS and CDR2 YFSETQ. This CDR3 is CASSVTGTGNTIYF. The CDR3 DNA is TGCGCCAGCAGCGTTACAGGGACGGGAAACACCATATATTTT. The variable domain in full, completed from reference TRBV5-1 and TRBJ1-3, reads KAGVTQTPRYLIKTRGQQVTLSCSPISGHRSVSWYQQTPGQGLQFLFEYFSETQRNKGNFPGRFSGRQFSNSRSEMNVSTLELGDSALYLCASSVTGTGNTIYFGEGSWLTVV.

This chain joins TRBV28 and TRBJ1-4, with D possibly TRBD1 on 5 matching bases. The V gene's germline CDR1 is MDHEN and CDR2 SYDVKM. CDR3 length equals 17 residues. Trimming removed 3 bases at V and 0 bases at J, with 14 bases between. The CDR3 region has the DNA TGTGCCAGCAGTTTTATCGGGGGAAGGGCAACTAATGAAAAACTGTTTTTT. It encodes CASSFIGGRATNEKLFF.

The chain uses TRBV9 and TRBJ2-3, with D possibly called TRBD1 or TRBD2 (5 bases each). Germline loops: CDR1 SGDLS, CDR2 YYNGEE. CDR3 length equals 13 residues. V was shortened by 3 bases and J by 6 bases, with 11 bases between the two germline ends. CDR3 protein: CASSGGNGDTQYF. For the CDR3, the DNA is TGTGCCAGCAGCGGGGGGAATGGGGATACGCAGTATTTT.

The chain is built from TRBV6-5 and TRBJ2-1; the D gene is possibly TRBD1 (6 bases). The V gene lost 2 bases and the J gene lost 2 bases, with 7 bases spanning the gap. The length of the CDR3 is 14 residues. Germline-derived CDR1 and CDR2 are MNHEY and SVGAGI. The CDR3 DNA sequence: TGTGCCAGCAGTTACAACAGGGCCTACAATGAGCAGTTCTTC. Protein product: CASSYNRAYNEQFF.

The CDR3 region is CASSLVAGELFF. The DNA of the CDR3 is TGTGCCAGCAGCCTGGTAGCCGGGGAGCTGTTTTTT. The rearrangement links TRBV5-6 to TRBJ2-2; D ambiguous. Germline CDR1 is SGHDT and CDR2 is YYEEEE. The CDR3 spans 12 residues. Trimming cost V 4 bases and J 6 bases, with 7 bases left between them.

The chain recombines TRBV28 with TRBJ2-7; weak D call: TRBD1 (5 bases). Trimming took off 5 bases at V and 0 bases at J, with 14 bases between the two ends. Germline V gene lookup returns CDR1 MDHEN and CDR2 SYDVKM. The CDR3 is made up of 15 amino acids. The CDR3 DNA reads TGTGCCAGCAGTCCCCGCCCGACAGTCTCCTACGAGCAGTACTTC. It codes for CASSPRPTVSYEQYF.

The rearrangement joins TRBV28 to TRBJ2-7, with unresolved D. The V gene lost 2 bases and the J gene lost 4 bases, with 9 bases spanning the gap. The CDR3 runs to 13 residues. Germline V gives CDR1 MDHEN, CDR2 SYDVKM. The DNA for the CDR3 is TGTGCCAGCAGTTTAATCGGTCAATACGAGCAGTACTTC. It yields the protein CASSLIGQYEQYF.

This clone has only a few counts. This chain uses TRBV5-1 with TRBJ1-4; D unclear. Trimming cost V 4 bases and J 4 bases, with 14 bases left between them. Germline V gene lookup returns CDR1 SGHRS and CDR2 YFSETQ. The CDR3 has 15 amino acids. The CDR3, as DNA: TGCGCCAGCAGCCGAATGGCGGACGGTAATGAAAAACTGTTTTTT. This codes for CASSRMADGNEKLFF.

The chain couples TRBV28 to TRBJ2-3, with 7 positions matching TRBD2. There are 17 residues in the CDR3. The V and J ends lost 7 bases and 4 bases, in that order; junction bases with no gene match: 17. The germline gives CDR1 MDHEN, CDR2 SYDVKM. Here the CDR3 DNA reads TGTGCCAGCACCCTTAAACGATGGGGGAGGGTCTCAGATACGCAGTATTTT. The encoded protein is CASTLKRWGRVSDTQYF.

The gene calls are TRBV10-3 and TRBJ2-4; 7 bases match TRBD2. The CDR3 contains 16 residues. From germline, CDR1 is ENHRY and CDR2 SYGVKD. V gave up 0 bases and J gave up 3 bases; unmatched junction bases: 5. For the CDR3, the DNA is TGTGCCATCAGTGAGTCGATCAGGGAGGGCAAAAACATTCAGTACTTC. Translating gives CAISESIREGKNIQYF.

This clone was observed a single time. The chain uses TRBV28 and TRBJ1-2, with 12 bases fitting TRBD1. J gave up 6 bases and V 6 bases, and 5 bases lay outside the gene matches. The CDR3 runs 14 residues. CDR1 and CDR2 from the germline V gene are MDHEN and SYDVKM. CDR3 sequence: CASSSGTGGDGYTF. The CDR3 DNA reads TGTGCCAGCAGCTCCGGGACAGGGGGCGATGGCTACACCTTC.